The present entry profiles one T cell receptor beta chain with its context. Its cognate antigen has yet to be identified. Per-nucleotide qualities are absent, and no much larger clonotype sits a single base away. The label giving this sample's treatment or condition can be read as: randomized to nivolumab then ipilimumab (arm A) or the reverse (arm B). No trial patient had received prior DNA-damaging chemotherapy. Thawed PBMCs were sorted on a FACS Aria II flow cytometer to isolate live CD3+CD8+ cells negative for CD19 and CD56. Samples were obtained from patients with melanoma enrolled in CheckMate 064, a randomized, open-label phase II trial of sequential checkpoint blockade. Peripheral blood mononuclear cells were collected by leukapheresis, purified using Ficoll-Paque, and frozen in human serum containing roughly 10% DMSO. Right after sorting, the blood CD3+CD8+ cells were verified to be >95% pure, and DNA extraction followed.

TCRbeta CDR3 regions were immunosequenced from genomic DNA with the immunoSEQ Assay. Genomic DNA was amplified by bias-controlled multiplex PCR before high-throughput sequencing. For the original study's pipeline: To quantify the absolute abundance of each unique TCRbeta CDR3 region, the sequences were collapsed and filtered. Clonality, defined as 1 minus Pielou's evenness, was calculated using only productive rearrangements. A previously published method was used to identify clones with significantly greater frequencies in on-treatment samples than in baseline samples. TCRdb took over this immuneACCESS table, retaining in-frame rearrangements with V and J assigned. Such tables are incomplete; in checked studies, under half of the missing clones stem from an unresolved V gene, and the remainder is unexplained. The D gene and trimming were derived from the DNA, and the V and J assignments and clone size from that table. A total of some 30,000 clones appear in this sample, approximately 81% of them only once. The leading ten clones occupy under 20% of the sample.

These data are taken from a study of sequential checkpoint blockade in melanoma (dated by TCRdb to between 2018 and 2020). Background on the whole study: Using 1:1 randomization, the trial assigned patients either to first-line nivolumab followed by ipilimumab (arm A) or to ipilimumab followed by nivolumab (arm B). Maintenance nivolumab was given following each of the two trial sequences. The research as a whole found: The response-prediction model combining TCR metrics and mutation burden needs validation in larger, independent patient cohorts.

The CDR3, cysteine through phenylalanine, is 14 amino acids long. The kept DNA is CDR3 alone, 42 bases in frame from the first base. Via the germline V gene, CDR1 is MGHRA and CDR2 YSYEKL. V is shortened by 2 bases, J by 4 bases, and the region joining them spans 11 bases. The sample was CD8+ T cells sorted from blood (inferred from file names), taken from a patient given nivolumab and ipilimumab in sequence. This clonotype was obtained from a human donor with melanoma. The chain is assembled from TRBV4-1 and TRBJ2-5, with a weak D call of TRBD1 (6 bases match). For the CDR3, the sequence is CASSQREGGETQYF. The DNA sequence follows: TGCGCCAGCAGCCAAAGGGAAGGGGGAGAGACCCAGTACTTC.